The 10 T cell receptor beta chains given below trace back to one sample, sequenced in a study of blood T cell repertoires in COVID-19. Sequenced by immunoSEQ multiplex PCR; TCRdb stores in-frame clones only, minus some. Of 130,000 to 150,000 clones listed, less than 85% are singletons. The sequenced material came from peripheral blood. Every receptor here comes from a human donor in a cohort sampled during active COVID-19.

The chain employs TRBV5-1 and TRBJ1-4, with D possibly TRBD1 on 5 matching bases. Per the germline V gene, CDR1 is SGHRS and CDR2 is YFSETQ. The CDR3 extends over 14 amino acids. V lost 7 bases and J 2 bases, leaving 12 bases between the germline ends. DNA of the CDR3: TGCGCCAGCCGGCAGGGCGCGACTAATGAAAAACTGTTTTTT. Its protein is CASRQGATNEKLFF.

The chain employs TRBV6-5 and TRBJ1-1, with a weak D call TRBD1 (5 bases). The germline CDR1 and CDR2 sequences are MNHEY and SVGAGI. The CDR3 covers 14 residues. Trimming left V 7 bases short and J 2 bases short, with 14 bases between. This CDR3 is CASTPQGGNTEAFF. CDR3 bases: TGTGCCAGCACCCCCCAGGGAGGAAACACTGAAGCTTTCTTT.

The chain combines TRBV3-1 (or the pseudogene TRBV3-2) with TRBJ2-7; D is perhaps TRBD2 (5 bases). V lost 0 bases to trimming and J lost 3 bases, with 12 bases between them. The CDR3 runs 15 residues. Germline V lookup: CDR1 LGHDT, CDR2 YNNKEL (reference sequence). The CDR3 is CASSQDPGFNYEQYF. The CDR3 coding sequence is TGTGCCAGCAGCCAAGATCCGGGATTTAACTACGAGCAGTACTTC.

The rearrangement links TRBV5-1 to TRBJ2-1; 7 nucleotides align to TRBD1. Germline CDR1 reads SGHRS; CDR2 reads YFSETQ. Losses at the gene ends were 1 base for V and 1 base for J; bases not matched to a gene: 5. CDR3 size: 16 residues. Here the CDR3 reads CASSLRGGGSYNEQFF. The CDR3 coding sequence is TGCGCCAGCAGCTTGCGAGGGGGCGGTTCCTACAATGAGCAGTTCTTC.

CDR3 nucleotides: TGTGCCAGCAGTTTGTCAGAAAAACTGTTTTTT. Protein sequence: CASSLSEKLFF. This chain links TRBV28 with TRBJ1-4; D gene ambiguous. CDR3 size: 11 residues. Germline V gives CDR1 MDHEN, CDR2 SYDVKM. V lost 3 bases, J lost 8 bases, and 4 bases lay in between.

This chain joins TRBV6-2 or TRBV6-3 and TRBJ1-2; 8 bases map to TRBD1. CDR3 length: 14 residues. Per germline, CDR1 MNHEY and CDR2 SVGEGT. V trimming: 6 bases; J trimming: 8 bases; junction bases outside the gene matches: 11. CDR3 residues: CASSPNTPGGGYTF. CDR3 DNA sequence: TGTGCCAGCAGCCCTAATACCCCAGGGGGCGGCTACACCTTC.

This chain links TRBV5-6 with TRBJ1-2; a possible D gene is TRBD1 (5 bases). The CDR3 sequence is 15 residues long. From germline, CDR1 is SGHDT and CDR2 YYEEEE. Trimming removed 2 bases at V and 3 bases at J, with 14 bases between. The CDR3 nucleotides are TGTGCCAGCAGCTTCCGACAAACAGGTTACTATGGCTACACCTTC. Amino acid sequence: CASSFRQTGYYGYTF.

The chain combines TRBV21-1 with TRBJ2-1; the table's D call TRBD1 went unverified against the DNA. TRBV21-1 is termed a pseudogene. There are 15 residues in the CDR3. CDR3 sequence: CASSPRDRDYNEQFF. In nucleotides, the CDR3 is TGTGCCAGCAGCCCCCGGGACAGGGACTACAATGAGCAGTTCTTC.

The rearrangement links TRBV20-1 to TRBJ2-1; a possible D gene is TRBD2 (5 bases). V was pared by 5 bases and J by 12 bases, with 14 bases between. Per germline, CDR1 DFQATT and CDR2 SNEGSKA (reference sequence). This CDR3 has 11 residues. The CDR3 nucleotides are TGCAGTGCTGGGGAGTCAAAGGGGCAGTTCTTC. This gives the protein CSAGESKGQFF.

This clone is a singleton in its sample. V gene TRBV19 combines with J gene TRBJ2-1, with no clear D. Germline V CDR1 and CDR2: LNHDA, SQIVND (reference sequence). The germline V and J ends were trimmed by 5 bases and 3 bases, with 11 bases remaining between them. The CDR3 consists of 14 residues. The DNA of the CDR3 is TGTGCCAGTAGTGGCCGGGTCAACTACAATGAGCAGTTCTTC. This translates into CASSGRVNYNEQFF.